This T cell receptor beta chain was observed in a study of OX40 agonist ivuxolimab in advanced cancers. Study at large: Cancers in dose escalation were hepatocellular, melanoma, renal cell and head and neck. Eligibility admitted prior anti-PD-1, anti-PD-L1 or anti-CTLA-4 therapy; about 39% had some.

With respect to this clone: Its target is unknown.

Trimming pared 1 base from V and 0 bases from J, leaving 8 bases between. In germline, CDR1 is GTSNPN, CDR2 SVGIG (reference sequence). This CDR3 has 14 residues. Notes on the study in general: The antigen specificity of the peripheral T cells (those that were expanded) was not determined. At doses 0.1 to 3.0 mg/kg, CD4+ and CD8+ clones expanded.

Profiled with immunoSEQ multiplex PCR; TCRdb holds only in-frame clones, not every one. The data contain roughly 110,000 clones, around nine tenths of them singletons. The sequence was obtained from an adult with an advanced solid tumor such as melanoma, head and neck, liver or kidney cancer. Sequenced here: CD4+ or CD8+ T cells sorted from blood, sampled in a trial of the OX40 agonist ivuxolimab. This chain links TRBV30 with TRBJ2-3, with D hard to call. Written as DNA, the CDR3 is TGTGCCTGGAGTGACGCACGAAGCACAGATACGCAGTATTTT. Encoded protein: CAWSDARSTDTQYF.